The 8 T cell receptor beta chains below all came from one sample that was sequenced in a study of shared clonotypes between healthy human individuals (TCRdb year 2020). To prepare the library, the immunoSEQ multiplex PCR assay was applied. Drawn from immuneACCESS, this table holds only the in-frame rearrangements with V and J called that TCRdb kept. Clones are partly lost; checked studies trace under half to an unresolved V gene and leave the rest unexplained. The sample table lists just over 2,000,000 clones, just under 95% of them with a count of one. Around 1.1% of the sample goes to the ten largest clones. CD8 naive samples were obtained by positive selection for CCR7 among CD45RO-negative cells, yielding a CD45RA+CCR7+ population from which TemRA cells were excluded. Material for sequencing was naive CD8+ T cells sorted from blood. This sample's cell subset or site label indicates: CD45RA+CCR7+. Receptors were obtained from a man aged 18 to 29 in good health.

V is TRBV2 and J is TRBJ1-2; weak D call: TRBD1 (6 bases). Trimming cost V 4 bases and J 4 bases, with 10 bases left between them. Germline V lookup: CDR1 SNHLY, CDR2 FYNNEI. The CDR3 has 13 amino acids. The CDR3 sequence is CASSGTAAYGYTF. The CDR3 DNA reads TGTGCCAGCAGTGGGACAGCGGCCTATGGCTACACCTTC. Filled out from reference TRBV2 and TRBJ1-2, the complete variable domain reads EPEVTQTPSHQVTQMGQEVILRCVPISNHLYFYWYRQILGQKVEFLVSFYNNEISEKSEIFDDQFSVERPDGSNFTLKIRSTKLEDSAMYFCASSGTAAYGYTFGSGTRLTVV.

The chain has TRBV6-5 and TRBJ2-7, with no clear D. V was pared by 5 bases and J by 3 bases, with 11 bases between. This CDR3 comprises 13 residues. The germline gives CDR1 MNHEY, CDR2 SVGAGI. The CDR3, as DNA: TGTGCCAGCAGTCCTCAGCAGGACTACGAGCAGTACTTC. Translation: CASSPQQDYEQYF.

This chain uses TRBV28 with TRBJ2-7; D remains unclear. Trimming left V 4 bases short and J 3 bases short, with 10 bases between. Germline V gene data show CDR1 as MDHEN and CDR2 as SYDVKM. The CDR3 is 13 amino acids. CDR3 DNA: TGTGCCAGCAGTTCCGGACCGAACTACGAGCAGTACTTC. Its protein product is CASSSGPNYEQYF.

The chain links TRBV5-6 to TRBJ2-7, with 7 bases fitting TRBD1. The CDR3 runs 15 residues. The germline V gene encodes CDR1 SGHDT and CDR2 YYEEEE. The V gene end was trimmed by 2 bases and the J gene end by 1 base; junction bases not matched to a gene: 6. This CDR3 reads CASSLTGQESYEQYF. The CDR3 DNA reads TGTGCCAGCAGCTTAACCGGACAGGAGTCCTACGAGCAGTACTTC.

The chain's CDR3 is CASSQEGGLYTGELFF. CDR3 coding DNA: TGCGCCAGCAGCCAAGAAGGGGGGCTCTACACCGGGGAGCTGTTTTTT. V gene TRBV4-1 combines with J gene TRBJ2-2; TRBD1 or TRBD2 may be the D gene (6 bases each). Germline lookup yields CDR1 MGHRA and CDR2 YSYEKL. CDR3 length: 16 amino acids. The germline V and J ends were trimmed by 0 bases and 3 bases, with 11 bases remaining between them.

The chain has TRBV28 and TRBJ2-7, with a weak D call TRBD1 (6 bases). The ends were cut back, 8 bases at V and 0 bases at J, with 11 bases in the middle. This CDR3 contains 13 residues. The germline V gene encodes CDR1 MDHEN and CDR2 SYDVKM. DNA of the CDR3: TGTGCCAGCTGGGACACTACCTCCTACGAGCAGTACTTC. Translating gives CASWDTTSYEQYF. The complete variable domain, with remaining parts taken from reference TRBV28 and TRBJ2-7, reads DVKVTQSSRYLVKRTGEKVFLECVQDMDHENMFWYRQDPGLGLRLIYFSYDVKMKEKGDIPEGYSVSREKKERFSLILESASTNQTSMYLCASWDTTSYEQYFGPGTRLTVT.

The chain combines TRBV27 with TRBJ2-1, with 8 bases fitting TRBD2. Germline V gene sequence: CDR1 MNHEY, CDR2 SMNVEV (reference sequence). V trimming: 8 bases; J trimming: 5 bases; junction bases outside the gene matches: 17. This CDR3 region has 17 residues. Written as DNA, the CDR3 is TGTGCCAGCCACCCCACCCCAACGGGAGGGGCACACAATGAGCAGTTCTTC. Translated, it gives CASHPTPTGGAHNEQFF.

The chain employs TRBV5-4 and TRBJ2-7, with D unresolved. The CDR3 runs 11 residues. Germline V CDR1 and CDR2: SGHNT, YYREEE (reference sequence). With 5 bases removed from V and 4 bases from J, the gap between germline ends came to 7 bases. The CDR3 is CASSTEYEQYF. The CDR3 nucleotides are TGTGCCAGCAGTACCGAATACGAGCAGTACTTC.